This TCR beta chain was found in a study of blood T cell repertoires in COVID-19. About the study: The United States, Italy and Spain provided the acute and convalescent COVID-19 samples. Nucleic acid was either cDNA or gDNA, and it came from T cells, B-cell-depleted T cells, or PBMCs.

In the original processing: Reference gene primer amplification gave estimated nucleated cell counts. Method: immunoSEQ multiplex PCR; TCRdb's copy keeps in-frame clones and lacks some. The D gene and trimming were derived from the DNA, and the V and J assignments and clone size from that table. The table lists around 100,000 clones, approximately 90% of them singletons. The ends were cut back, 0 bases at V and 0 bases at J, with 8 bases in the middle. CDR3 length: 15 amino acids. Germline V lookup: CDR1 SGDLS, CDR2 YYNGEE. The chain is built from TRBV9 and TRBJ2-3; D is ambiguous. This TCR derives from a man aged 45-65 years in a cohort sampled during active COVID-19. Specimen: peripheral blood. Here the CDR3 DNA reads TGTGCCAGCAGCGTAGCCGTGACTAGCACAGATACGCAGTATTTT. Amino acids: CASSVAVTSTDTQYF.